This TCR beta chain was sequenced during a study of T cells after yellow fever vaccination. Study-level results: Post-booster repertoires contained most primary-vaccination clones again (roughly 96% CD4, 85% to 90% CD8). A limited proportion of clonotypes was detected within both the CD4 and CD8 compartments.

As for this clonotype: Its antigen is unknown.

Between the trimmed V and J ends, which lost 1 base and 10 bases, there was a span of 8 bases. Germline V gives CDR1 SGHTA, CDR2 FQGNSA. The CDR3 spans 12 residues. By 5'RACE template switching, TCR cDNA was produced, with a universal primer site and UMIs added in the process. TCRdb reprocessed the 5' RACE reads via MiXCR and lists one record per CDR3 protein. Among some 400,000 distinct CDR3 sequences listed, over 15% were seen once. Source: PBMCs, taken before the yellow fever booster vaccination. The chain has TRBV7-2 and TRBJ2-1; D is unclear. The clonotype was recovered from a man aged 18 to 30 who received the YFV17D yellow fever vaccine. CDR3 DNA sequence: TGTGCCAGCAGCTTAGAGCCCCCAGAGCAGTTCTTC. This translates into CASSLEPPEQFF.